A single sample is the source of the 15 T cell receptor beta chains below, sequenced in a study of identical twins. TCRdb reprocessed the 5' RACE reads with MiXCR, giving one entry per CDR3 protein. The sample records roughly 770,000 distinct CDR3 sequences, around a sixth being singletons. These data also featured in a second study, about T cells expressing NK-cell markers.

The specimen was PBMCs. The receptors come from a woman aged 18-29 years in good health.

This chain joins TRBV20-1 and TRBJ1-1, with D unresolved. Germline CDR1 DFQATT, CDR2 SNEGSKA (reference sequence). The CDR3 runs to 11 residues. The ends were cut back, 3 bases at V and 4 bases at J, with 6 bases in the middle. CDR3 DNA: TGCAGTGCTAGGGCGTTCACTGAAGCTTTCTTT. Its protein is CSARAFTEAFF.

This clonotype turned up a few times. V gene TRBV12-3 or TRBV12-4 combines with J gene TRBJ2-7; TRBD1 matches at 7 bases. With 5 bases clipped from V and 6 bases from J, the junction kept 7 bases outside the gene matches. The CDR3 runs 13 residues. DNA of the CDR3: TGTGCCAGCAGTCCCCCTAACAGGGGCGAGCAGTACTTC. Translated: CASSPPNRGEQYF.

This clonotype was counted many times. V usage is TRBV12-3 or TRBV12-4 and J usage is TRBJ2-5; tentatively, D is TRBD2 (6 bases). The CDR3 loop spans 15 amino acids. V was clipped by 5 bases and J by 5 bases, with 18 bases between them. CDR3 sequence (DNA): TGTGCCAGCAGTCTGGCGCGGGACTCCCAGGAGACCCAGTACTTC. It encodes CASSLARDSQETQYF.

The chain couples TRBV5-1 to TRBJ2-3; perhaps TRBD1 as D (6 bases). CDR1 is SGHRS and CDR2 is YFSETQ in the germline V gene. V was cut by 0 bases and J by 1 base, with 12 bases left in between. This CDR3 spans 16 amino acids. CDR3 nucleotide sequence: TGCGCCAGCAGCTTGGCTCTACGACAGGGCACAGATACGCAGTATTTT. It yields the protein CASSLALRQGTDTQYF.

The genes are TRBV5-6 and TRBJ1-1, with D possibly matching TRBD1 (5 bases). The CDR3 has 15 residues. From germline, CDR1 is SGHDT and CDR2 YYEEEE. Trimming took 3 bases from V and 3 from J, leaving 15 bases between them. Here the CDR3 reads CASSSLGMGDTEAFF. The CDR3 DNA sequence: TGTGCCAGCAGCTCGTTAGGAATGGGGGACACTGAAGCTTTCTTT.

J is TRBJ1-4 and V is TRBV10-2; D is uncertain. V lost 6 bases, J lost 6 bases, and 11 bases lay in between. The CDR3 spans 13 residues. CDR1 and CDR2 from the germline V gene are WSHSY and SAAADI. CDR3: CASRGGGDEKLFF. CDR3 coding DNA: TGCGCCAGCAGGGGAGGTGGGGATGAAAAACTGTTTTTT.

This clonotype turned up a few times. The V gene is TRBV29-1, the J gene TRBJ2-7; D gene unclear. This CDR3 is 13 amino acids long. Germline loops: CDR1 SQVTM, CDR2 ANQGSEA. With 3 bases removed from V and 2 bases from J, the gap between germline ends came to 11 bases. Written as DNA, the CDR3 is TGCAGCGTTGAGTCGGCTGAGACCTACGAGCAGTACTTC. Protein: CSVESAETYEQYF.

This clonotype was recorded at least ten times. CDR3 nucleotide sequence: TGTGCCAGCAGTTTGGGACAGGAAAACACTGAAGCTTTCTTT. Translating it yields CASSLGQENTEAFF. The chain combines TRBV12-3 or TRBV12-4 with TRBJ1-1; 8 bases map to TRBD1. V dropped 3 bases and J dropped 2; count of bases not matched to a gene: 2. CDR3 size: 14 residues.

V is TRBV20-1 and J is TRBJ1-2; D is ambiguous. The ends were cut back, 3 bases at V and 6 bases at J, with 8 bases in the middle. CDR1 is DFQATT and CDR2 is SNEGSKA in the germline V gene (reference sequence). The CDR3 is 11 residues long. CDR3 amino acids: CSARPPDGYTF. In DNA, the CDR3 is TGCAGTGCTAGGCCCCCTGATGGCTACACCTTC.

The chain employs TRBV4-1 and TRBJ2-2, with D tentatively TRBD2 (7 bases). V lost 1 base to trimming and J lost 3 bases, with 27 bases between them. Per the germline V gene, CDR1 is MGHRA and CDR2 is YSYEKL. This CDR3 is 21 amino acids long. The CDR3 sequence: CASSQATPSFVGGGYTGELFF. DNA for the CDR3: TGCGCCAGCAGCCAAGCTACCCCTAGCTTTGTTGGCGGGGGCTACACCGGGGAGCTGTTTTTT.

The table lists this clonotype with a few counts. The chain combines TRBV9 with TRBJ1-4; 8 bases align to TRBD1. Germline assignment: CDR1 SGDLS and CDR2 YYNGEE. This CDR3 has 15 residues. J lost 7 bases, V lost 3 bases, and 8 bases had no gene match. The CDR3 protein is CASSATGAVGEKLFF. The CDR3 DNA is TGTGCCAGCAGCGCGACAGGGGCGGTTGGTGAAAAACTGTTTTTT.

The chain has TRBV4-1 and TRBJ2-1; 9 bases line up with TRBD1. The germline V gene encodes CDR1 MGHRA and CDR2 YSYEKL. V dropped 1 base and J dropped 10; count of bases not matched to a gene: 8. This CDR3 contains 15 residues. CDR3 loop: CASSQVSTGGWEQFF. The CDR3 DNA is TGCGCCAGCAGCCAAGTCAGTACAGGGGGCTGGGAGCAGTTCTTC.

This clonotype has just a few counts. The CDR3 nucleotides read TGTGCCACCAGTGAATCGACAGGGAACGGCGAGACCCAGTACTTC. It is translated as CATSESTGNGETQYF. This chain uses TRBV24-1 with TRBJ2-5, with 7 bases fitting TRBD1. This CDR3 contains 15 residues. The trim removed 4 bases at V and 5 bases at J, leaving 9 bases unmatched. Looked up from germline, CDR1 is KGHDR and CDR2 is SFDVKD.

The chain is built from TRBV29-1 and TRBJ1-2; D gene uncertain. The CDR3 totals 13 residues. V was clipped by 4 bases and J by 7 bases, with 16 bases between them. Germline V lookup: CDR1 SQVTM, CDR2 ANQGSEA. CDR3 protein: CSVAQTIFSGYTF. CDR3 nucleotide sequence: TGCAGCGTTGCCCAGACCATTTTTAGTGGCTACACCTTC.

V usage is TRBV10-3 and J usage is TRBJ2-1; the D gene is possibly TRBD2 (6 bases). Trimming removed 2 bases at V and 15 bases at J, with 17 bases between. CDR3 length equals 13 residues. CDR1 is ENHRY, CDR2 SYGVKD, per germline. In DNA, the CDR3 is TGTGCCATCAGTGAGGGGACTCAATCGAAGGGGTTCTTC. It encodes CAISEGTQSKGFF.